This T cell receptor beta chain comes out of a study of human T cells and chemical hapten exposure. Study details: The use of 2% DPC on roughly 2 cm by roughly 2 cm of upper inner arm skin constituted sensitization.

The table lists this clonotype with a few counts. Trimming cost V 2 bases and J 3 bases, with 2 bases left between them. Germline V gene sequence: CDR1 SEHNR, CDR2 FQNEAQ (reference sequence). CDR3 length equals 12 residues. Each CDR3 protein is one row after TCRdb ran MiXCR on the RACE reads. The sample holds 150,000 or so distinct CDR3 sequences; about 15% are singletons and the top ten take 1.5% to 2%. Time point of the sample: patch test 1, 2 weeks after DPC sensitization. The treatment here: therapeutic diphenylcyclopropenone sensitization with weekly scalp DPC. Alopecia patients between 18 and 70 years old and suitable for DPC were used as donors.

This sequence was found in a woman in her thirties with alopecia areata. Some clones in this sample may be carry-over from other donors' samples. This chain connects TRBV7-9 to TRBJ1-5; D ambiguous. The sample here was whole blood, taken in connection with sensitization to the hapten diphenylcyclopropenone (DPC). DNA of the CDR3: TGTGCCAGCAGCTTAATCAATCAGCCCCAGCATTTT. Its translation: CASSLINQPQHF.